The 25 T cell receptor beta chains below were found in one sample sequenced in a study of blood T cell repertoires in COVID-19. Sequenced by immunoSEQ multiplex PCR; TCRdb stores in-frame clones only, minus some. The repertoire has under 250,000 clones, more than 75% of them found once; the top ten carry approximately 13%. Sequencing used peripheral blood. These receptors came from an elderly man with acute or convalescent COVID-19.

The chain couples TRBV19 to TRBJ1-1; D is unclear. This CDR3 is built from 16 residues. With 9 bases removed from V and 5 bases from J, the gap between germline ends came to 25 bases. The germline V gene has CDR1 LNHDA and CDR2 SQIVND (reference sequence). In DNA form, the CDR3 reads TGTGCCAGCAGCGCGGGTAAGTCGCCTTGGGTAACTGAAGCTTTCTTT. Translated, it gives CASSAGKSPWVTEAFF.

This clone was recorded only once. The sample holds other DNA sequences that translate to the same CDR3. This CDR3 reads CASSLGQNQPQHF. CDR3 nucleotide sequence: TGTGCCAGCAGTTTAGGGCAGAACCAGCCCCAGCATTTT. This chain uses TRBV12-3 or TRBV12-4 with TRBJ1-5; D not resolved. Trimming took 1 base from V and 7 from J, leaving 8 bases between them. This CDR3 contains 13 residues.

V and J are TRBV14 and TRBJ1-1; D gene ambiguous. Germline CDR1 and CDR2: SGHDN and FVKESK. The CDR3 loop spans 13 amino acids. V was trimmed by 0 bases and J by 6 bases, leaving 8 bases between them. This chain's CDR3 is CASSQELGAEAFF. In nucleotides, the CDR3 is TGTGCCAGCAGCCAAGAGCTCGGGGCTGAAGCTTTCTTT.

V usage is TRBV5-5 and J usage is TRBJ1-6, with no clear D. The germline V gene has CDR1 SGHKS and CDR2 YYEKEE (reference sequence). This CDR3 spans 14 amino acids. Trimming took off 3 bases at V and 10 bases at J, with 14 bases between the two ends. CDR3 nucleotide sequence: TGTGCCAGCAGCTCCATGACTTACGGGTCACCCCTCCACTTT. This encodes CASSSMTYGSPLHF.

The chain has TRBV28 and TRBJ1-4; TRBD1 aligns across 11 bases. Germline lookup yields CDR1 MDHEN and CDR2 SYDVKM. CDR3 length equals 16 residues. Trimming at V came to 5 bases and at J to 8 bases, leaving 10 bases not matched to a gene. The CDR3, as DNA: TGTGCCAGCAGTCCCCCCGGACAGGGGGCTAGGGAAAAACTGTTTTTT. Translation: CASSPPGQGAREKLFF.

This chain connects TRBV19 to TRBJ2-2; D is perhaps TRBD1 (7 bases). Germline V lookup: CDR1 LNHDA, CDR2 SQIVND (reference sequence). V dropped 6 bases and J dropped 5 bases, with 13 bases sitting between them. This CDR3 is 14 amino acids long. CDR3 DNA: TGTGCCAGTAGAAAGGGGGCGGGGACCGGGGAGCTGTTTTTT. It yields the protein CASRKGAGTGELFF. Combining the CDR3 with reference TRBV19 and TRBJ2-2 gives the whole variable domain DGGITQSPKYLFRKEGQNVTLSCEQNLNHDAMYWYRQDPGQGLRLIYYSQIVNDFQKGDIAEGYSVSREKKESFPLTVTSAQKNPTAFYLCASRKGAGTGELFFGEGSRLTVL.

The J gene is TRBJ2-4, the V gene TRBV5-1, with 7 bases identical to TRBD2. Germline V gene sequence: CDR1 SGHRS, CDR2 YFSETQ. The CDR3 totals 16 residues. J gave up 1 base and V 0 bases, and 4 bases lay outside the gene matches. The CDR3 DNA is TGCGCCAGCAGCTTGGAGGGAGGGCTGGCCAAAAACATTCAGTACTTC. It encodes CASSLEGGLAKNIQYF. The whole variable domain, remainder taken from reference TRBV5-1 and TRBJ2-4, is KAGVTQTPRYLIKTRGQQVTLSCSPISGHRSVSWYQQTPGQGLQFLFEYFSETQRNKGNFPGRFSGRQFSNSRSEMNVSTLELGDSALYLCASSLEGGLAKNIQYFGAGTRLSVL.

The chain is built from TRBV27 and TRBJ2-7, with TRBD1 as a possible D gene (6 bases). Germline V lookup: CDR1 MNHEY, CDR2 SMNVEV (reference sequence). The length of the CDR3 is 15 residues. V lost 5 bases, J lost 0 bases, and 14 bases lay in between. This CDR3 is CASSRRGSFSYEQYF. The CDR3 region has the DNA TGTGCCAGCAGTCGCAGGGGAAGCTTCTCCTACGAGCAGTACTTC.

This chain joins TRBV29-1 and TRBJ1-1; D gene uncertain. The CDR3 has 13 amino acids. V was trimmed by 6 bases and J by 7 bases, leaving 18 bases between them. Germline V gives CDR1 SQVTM, CDR2 ANQGSEA. Written as DNA, the CDR3 is TGCAGCGTCGCCCAGCGCCTCACTGGTGAAGCTTTCTTT. This encodes CSVAQRLTGEAFF.

J is TRBJ2-1 and V is TRBV28; TRBD2 agrees at 10 bases. CDR3 length equals 17 residues. The germline gives CDR1 MDHEN, CDR2 SYDVKM. J lost 1 base, V lost 5 bases, and 8 bases had no gene match. CDR3 nucleotide sequence: TGTGCCAGCAGTCGGTCTAGCGGGAGAGGATCCTACAATGAGCAGTTCTTC. This codes for CASSRSSGRGSYNEQFF. The full variable domain, completed using reference TRBV28 and TRBJ2-1, is DVKVTQSSRYLVKRTGEKVFLECVQDMDHENMFWYRQDPGLGLRLIYFSYDVKMKEKGDIPEGYSVSREKKERFSLILESASTNQTSMYLCASSRSSGRGSYNEQFFGPGTRLTVL.

The chain uses TRBV24-1 and TRBJ1-1; 9 bases fit TRBD1. CDR1 is KGHDR and CDR2 is SFDVKD in the germline V gene. The V and J ends lost 7 bases and 2 bases, in that order; junction bases with no gene match: 7. The CDR3 covers 15 residues. CDR3 in DNA: TGTGCCACCAGCCGTGGGGACAGGGCAAACACTGAAGCTTTCTTT. This gives the protein CATSRGDRANTEAFF.

This chain links TRBV10-3 with TRBJ1-5; D gene ambiguous. In germline, CDR1 is ENHRY, CDR2 SYGVKD. Trimming stripped 6 bases from V and 2 bases from J, with 8 bases between. This CDR3 contains 13 residues. CDR3 coding DNA: TGTGCCATCAGCCGGGTGGGCAATCAGCCCCAGCATTTT. Translation: CAISRVGNQPQHF.

This clone was counted once. V gene TRBV3-1 (or the pseudogene TRBV3-2) combines with J gene TRBJ2-7, with D possibly being TRBD2 (6 bases). The CDR3 is 14 residues long. V was clipped by 3 bases and J by 4 bases, with 13 bases between them. CDR1 LGHDT and CDR2 YNNKEL come from the germline V gene (reference sequence). CDR3 bases: TGTGCCAGCAGCCAGGTGAGCGGGCCTTACGAGCAGTACTTC. As protein: CASSQVSGPYEQYF.

The genes are TRBV10-1 and TRBJ1-1; 10 nucleotides line up with TRBD1. The CDR3 is 12 residues long. Trimming removed 8 bases from V and 7 bases from J; junction bases left unmatched: 4. The V gene's germline CDR1 is WNHNN and CDR2 SYGVQD (reference sequence). The CDR3 loop is CASGQGVHEAFF. The CDR3 nucleotides read TGCGCCAGCGGACAGGGGGTACATGAAGCTTTCTTT.

The chain recombines TRBV18 with TRBJ1-1; 7 bases map to TRBD1. The CDR3 loop spans 18 amino acids. Germline CDR1 and CDR2: KGHSH and LQKENI. The J segment lost 2 bases and the V segment lost 2 bases, leaving 14 bases of the junction unmatched. The CDR3 DNA sequence: TGTGCCAGCTCACCATTACCCGTGTTCAGGGGGTCTAACACTGAAGCTTTCTTT. Protein product: CASSPLPVFRGSNTEAFF.

The gene calls are TRBV5-6 and TRBJ1-1; tentative D call: TRBD1 (5 bases). Trimming stripped 4 bases from V and 6 bases from J, with 16 bases between. The CDR3 consists of 14 residues. Germline V gene data show CDR1 as SGHDT and CDR2 as YYEEEE. The CDR3 sequence is CASSPGGGDAEAFF. The CDR3 DNA reads as TGTGCCAGCAGCCCCGGCGGGGGGGACGCTGAAGCTTTCTTT.

The chain has TRBV9 and TRBJ1-6, with D tentatively TRBD1 (5 bases). This CDR3 spans 15 amino acids. The V end was cut by 0 bases, the J end by 9 bases, with 13 bases between. Germline CDR1 reads SGDLS; CDR2 reads YYNGEE. CDR3 region: CASSVGQGFGSPLHF. The CDR3 DNA is TGTGCCAGCAGCGTAGGTCAGGGTTTCGGTTCACCCCTCCACTTT.

The genes are TRBV6-4 and TRBJ2-3, with a weak D call TRBD2 (5 bases). CDR3 length equals 17 residues. Germline CDR1 and CDR2: MRHNA and SNTAGT. Trimming took off 5 bases at V and 2 bases at J, with 20 bases between the two ends. CDR3 amino acids: CASSLDGNIDTTDTQYF. Written as DNA, the CDR3 is TGTGCCAGCAGTTTGGACGGGAATATAGATACCACAGATACGCAGTATTTT.

The chain links TRBV2 to TRBJ1-6; D is uncertain. Germline assignment: CDR1 SNHLY and CDR2 FYNNEI. The CDR3 runs 14 residues. Between the trimmed V and J ends, which lost 4 bases and 8 bases, there was a span of 12 bases. The CDR3 DNA sequence: TGTGCCAGCAGTGTCCTAAGCGGCGATTCACCCCTCCACTTT. Its translation: CASSVLSGDSPLHF.

The chain couples TRBV27 to TRBJ1-6, with 7 bases aligning to TRBD1. J lost 8 bases, V lost 3 bases, and 7 bases had no gene match. The CDR3 is made up of 15 amino acids. CDR1 is MNHEY, CDR2 SMNVEV, per germline (reference sequence). CDR3 nucleotide sequence: TGTGCCAGCAGTTTGTTGACAGGGATAGATTCACCCCTCCACTTT. The encoded protein is CASSLLTGIDSPLHF.

The genes are TRBV4-3 and TRBJ2-2, with a possible D match to TRBD2 (5 bases). The germline V gene encodes CDR1 LGHNA and CDR2 YSLEER. Trimming took off 0 bases at V and 4 bases at J, with 15 bases between the two ends. The CDR3 has 17 residues. CDR3 sequence reads: CASSQDWRATGTGELFF. CDR3 nucleotide sequence: TGCGCCAGCAGCCAAGATTGGCGGGCGACCGGCACCGGGGAGCTGTTTTTT.

The chain couples TRBV7-3 to TRBJ2-1; 8 nucleotides line up with TRBD1. Trimming cost V 3 bases and J 0 bases; bases outside gene matches: 1. Per the germline V gene, CDR1 is SGHTA and CDR2 is FQGTGA. The CDR3 covers 15 residues. CDR3 sequence (DNA): TGTGCCAGCAGCTTCGACAGGGGCTCCTACAATGAGCAGTTCTTC. It specifies CASSFDRGSYNEQFF.

This clone was seen more than once but under ten times. The chain joins TRBV19 to TRBJ1-5; TRBD1 is a possible D gene (5 bases). This CDR3 has 14 amino acids. V was pared by 9 bases and J by 2 bases, with 14 bases between. Germline lookup yields CDR1 LNHDA and CDR2 SQIVND (reference sequence). CDR3 DNA: TGTGCCAGCGGGGGAGTCGGCGGCAATCAGCCCCAGCATTTT. Translating gives CASGGVGGNQPQHF.

DNA of the CDR3: TGTGCCAGCAGTTACTCTAGGACAGGGGGCTATGGCTACACCTTC. Translating it yields CASSYSRTGGYGYTF. The rearrangement links TRBV6-5 to TRBJ1-2, with 10 nucleotides matching TRBD1. The germline V gene has CDR1 MNHEY and CDR2 SVGAGI. Trimming removed 0 bases from V and 4 bases from J; junction bases left unmatched: 2. This CDR3 region has 15 residues.

This chain links TRBV19 with TRBJ1-2, with D maybe TRBD1 (5 bases). This CDR3 is 16 amino acids long. The germline CDR1 and CDR2 sequences are LNHDA and SQIVND (reference sequence). The V end lost 3 bases, the J end lost 4 bases, and 18 bases lay between the germline ends. The CDR3 protein is CASSMGTGTDLYGYTF. As DNA, the CDR3 is TGTGCCAGTAGTATGGGGACCGGGACTGACCTCTATGGCTACACCTTC. Full variable domain (remainder filled in from reference TRBV19 and TRBJ1-2): DGGITQSPKYLFRKEGQNVTLSCEQNLNHDAMYWYRQDPGQGLRLIYYSQIVNDFQKGDIAEGYSVSREKKESFPLTVTSAQKNPTAFYLCASSMGTGTDLYGYTFGSGTRLTVV.